What follows are 3 T cell receptor beta chains derived from one specimen sequenced in a study of beta chain features in type 1 diabetes. The investigators reverse transcribed all of the isolated RNA, so they sequenced expressed TCRB transcripts. TCRdb's copy holds only in-frame clones and misses some; the assay was immunoSEQ multiplex PCR. The data show some 500,000 clones, about an eighth seen once. The sequenced material came from naive CD4+ T cells from blood. The receptors originated from a woman between 18 and 30 years old in good health.

This chain joins TRBV4-1 and TRBJ2-3; 8 positions match TRBD2. Per the germline V gene, CDR1 is MGHRA and CDR2 is YSYEKL. With V trimmed by 0 bases and J by 2 bases, 7 bases remained unmatched. CDR3 size: 17 residues. The CDR3 DNA sequence: TGCGCCAGCAGCCAAGATAATTACGGGAGGGTCACAGATACGCAGTATTTT. Its protein product is CASSQDNYGRVTDTQYF.

This clone has only a few counts. The chain joins TRBV7-8 to TRBJ2-1; 8 positions agree with TRBD1. This CDR3 has 14 residues. Germline assignment: CDR1 SGHVS and CDR2 FQNEAQ. V shed 4 bases and J 4 bases; nucleotides not matched to a gene: 3. CDR3 loop: CASSSRQGYNEQFF. The CDR3 region has the DNA TGTGCCAGCAGCTCTCGACAGGGGTACAATGAGCAGTTCTTC.

This clone was recorded a few times. The chain couples TRBV27 to TRBJ2-4; D is ambiguous. The V gene's germline CDR1 is MNHEY and CDR2 SMNVEV (reference sequence). The V and J ends lost 6 bases and 0 bases respectively, with 15 bases between them. The CDR3 spans 16 residues. The CDR3 DNA follows: TGTGCCAGCAGCGTCACAGATTTACTAGCCAAAAACATTCAGTACTTC. Translation: CASSVTDLLAKNIQYF.